The 10 T cell receptor beta chains below all came from one sample that was sequenced in a study of vaccination and CD4 T cells after COVID-19. The Oncomine TCR Beta short-read assay sequenced DNA from cultured CD4+ T cells. TCRdb fed the PCR reads into MiXCR, producing one record per CDR3 protein. The data contain under 25,000 distinct CDR3 sequences, 40% to 50% of them singletons. Stated treatment: approximately 11-day PBMC culture with coronavirus spike peptide pools or control peptides (ViraFEST assay). These TCRs' antigens remain unknown. This material consisted of CD4+ T cells from blood, cultured in vitro, taken before SARS-CoV-2 vaccination. Receptor source: a human donor who had recovered from COVID-19.

The V and J genes are TRBV28 and TRBJ1-5; 9 bases agree with TRBD1. V was clipped by 2 bases and J by 6 bases; unmatched bases: 2. The CDR3 sequence is 14 residues long. Per the germline V gene, CDR1 is MDHEN and CDR2 is SYDVKM. The CDR3 nucleotides read TGTGCCAGCAGTTTAACAGGGGGCATTCAGCCCCAGCATTTT. Protein sequence: CASSLTGGIQPQHF.

The gene calls are TRBV7-6 and TRBJ2-1; 7 nucleotides match TRBD2. The CDR3 consists of 16 residues. V dropped 3 bases and J dropped 2; count of bases not matched to a gene: 7. Germline V CDR1 and CDR2: SGHVS, FNYEAQ. The CDR3 sequence is CASSFRARETYNEQFF. For the CDR3, the DNA is TGTGCCAGCAGCTTTCGTGCGCGGGAGACCTACAATGAGCAGTTCTTC.

V and J are TRBV11-2 and TRBJ1-2, with 7 bases aligning to TRBD1. Trimming at V came to 3 bases and at J to 7 bases, leaving 5 bases not matched to a gene. Germline V gene data show CDR1 as SGHAT and CDR2 as FQNNGV. The CDR3 is 13 amino acids. The CDR3 loop is CASSFDGQVGYTF. The DNA of the CDR3 is TGTGCCAGCAGCTTTGACGGACAGGTTGGCTACACCTTC.

This clonotype was counted a few times. V gene TRBV27 combines with J gene TRBJ1-6; 8 bases line up with TRBD1. The V and J ends lost 0 bases and 7 bases, in that order; junction bases with no gene match: 2. Germline CDR1 MNHEY, CDR2 SMNVEV (reference sequence). The CDR3 is 15 amino acids. CDR3 nucleotide sequence: TGTGCCAGCAGTTTATCCCGGACAGGGAATTCACCCCTCCACTTT. Its protein product is CASSLSRTGNSPLHF.

The chain links TRBV6-1 to TRBJ2-3; perhaps TRBD1 as D (5 bases). CDR1 and CDR2 from the germline V gene are MNHNS and SASEGT. Trimming took off 5 bases at V and 2 bases at J, with 11 bases between the two ends. The length of the CDR3 is 14 residues. The CDR3 spells CASSRQFPTDTQYF. CDR3 nucleotide sequence: TGTGCCAGCAGTCGACAGTTTCCCACAGATACGCAGTATTTT.

The chain links TRBV20-1 to TRBJ2-6; no definite D call. Germline-derived CDR1 and CDR2 are DFQATT and SNEGSKA (reference sequence). The CDR3 is 13 residues long. Trimming removed 3 bases at V and 4 bases at J, with 7 bases between. The CDR3 spells CSASSPGANVLTF. Here the CDR3 DNA reads TGCAGTGCTAGCTCCCCCGGGGCCAACGTCCTGACTTTC.

The chain employs TRBV7-2 and TRBJ1-1, with 7 bases matching TRBD1. The CDR3 is made up of 13 amino acids. V shed 5 bases, J shed 2 bases, and the junction held 2 bases outside the gene matches. CDR1 SGHTA and CDR2 FQGNSA come from the germline V gene. The CDR3 DNA reads TGTGCCAGCAGCGACAGGGCTAACACTGAAGCTTTCTTT. Amino acids: CASSDRANTEAFF.

The genes are TRBV5-4 and TRBJ2-2; 8 bases are a match to TRBD1. The CDR3 is 15 amino acids. The trim removed 4 bases at V and 5 bases at J, leaving 7 bases unmatched. The germline gives CDR1 SGHNT, CDR2 YYREEE (reference sequence). The CDR3 region has the DNA TGTGCCAGCAGCCCAGGGGGCGCATGGACCGGGGAGCTGTTTTTT. Residues: CASSPGGAWTGELFF.

In its sample, this clonotype was seen a few times. The chain employs TRBV5-1 and TRBJ2-2; TRBD1 matches 9 bases. The germline V gene has CDR1 SGHRS and CDR2 YFSETQ. With 4 bases clipped from V and 5 bases from J, the junction kept 3 bases outside the gene matches. The CDR3 contains 14 residues. CDR3 nucleotides: TGCGCCAGCAGCCGGACAGGGGCTACCGGGGAGCTGTTTTTT. Translating gives CASSRTGATGELFF.

Here the CDR3 DNA reads TGCAGTGCACGTGGACAGTTCAATCAGCCCCAGCATTTT. Translated, it gives CSARGQFNQPQHF. This chain links TRBV20-1 with TRBJ1-5; maybe TRBD1 (6 bases). The CDR3 runs to 13 residues. Trimming pared 6 bases from V and 3 bases from J, leaving 12 bases between. CDR1 and CDR2 from the germline V gene are DFQATT and SNEGSKA (reference sequence).